This is a list of T cell receptor beta chains from one sample in a study of blood T cells in healthy people across ages. TCRdb ran MiXCR on the 5' RACE reads and lists one entry per CDR3 protein. The table shows under 1,100,000 distinct CDR3 sequences, with 20% to 25% occurring only once. This same sample was also taken into another study, of T cells of mothers and their children.

What was sequenced was blood. The receptors were sampled from a girl aged 2-15 years in good health. The CDR3 runs from the conserved cysteine through the conserved F or W. Fields, in order: J gene, V gene, clone size, D gene, CDR3 DNA, CDR3 protein. D genes are given only for firm matches. Clone sizes are given selectively: once, few, many, or a class where the clone is expanded.

>TRBJ2-5|TRBV5-1|few|.
TGCGCCAGCAGCTTCCGGGACTCGTCCCAAGAGACCCAGTACTTC
CASSFRDSSQETQYF
>TRBJ1-1|TRBV12-3/TRBV12-4|.|.
TGTGCCAGCAGCCTAGACACGAAAGCTTTCTTT
CASSLDTKAFF
>TRBJ1-1|TRBV6-1|few|.
TGTGCCAGCAGGCTACAGGGAAGTGCTGAAGCTTCCTTT
CASRLQGSAEASF
>TRBJ2-3|TRBV11-2|.|TRBD2
TGTGCCAGCAGCCGGGAGCGGGGCATGGGAGATACGCAGTATTTT
CASSRERGMGDTQYF
>TRBJ1-4|TRBV12-3/TRBV12-4|few|.
TGTGCCAGCAGTTATTACCCGGGGAATAATGAAAAACTGTTTTTT
CASSYYPGNNEKLFF
>TRBJ2-7|TRBV4-1|.|.
TGCGCCAGCAGCCAAGCTCCGAGAACCTACGAGCAGTACTTC
CASSQAPRTYEQYF
>TRBJ2-1|TRBV19|.|.
TGTGCCAGTAGTCCTGGACTACTCAATGAGCAGTTCTTC
CASSPGLLNEQFF
>TRBJ1-2|TRBV2|few|.
TGTGCCAGCGAGGGTTCCATCGAGGCGAACTATGGCCACACCTTC
CASEGSIEANYGHTF
>TRBJ1-4|TRBV29-1|few|TRBD1
TGCAGCGTTGCGGACAGGGGAAGCGAAAAACTGTTTTTT
CSVADRGSEKLFF
>TRBJ2-7|TRBV20-1|.|TRBD1
TGCAGTGCCAAGGGACAGGGTATCGACGAGCAGTACTTC
CSAKGQGIDEQYF
>TRBJ2-1|TRBV11-3|few|.
TGTGCCAGCAGCTTTTTGATAGGTTCGACTAACAATGAGCAGTTCTTC
CASSFLIGSTNNEQFF
>TRBJ1-1|TRBV11-2|.|.
TGTGCCAGCAGCTTAGTAGGGGCGTGGAACACTGAAGCTTTCTTT
CASSLVGAWNTEAFF
>TRBJ2-5|TRBV20-1|.|.
TGCAGTGCTAGATCCCTCTGGTTGGTCCAAGAGACCCAGTACTTC
CSARSLWLVQETQYF
>TRBJ2-3|TRBV29-1|.|TRBD2
TGCAGCGTTAACCGACTAGCGGGAGACACAGATACGCAGTATTTT
CSVNRLAGDTDTQYF
>TRBJ1-3|TRBV3-1|few|.
TGTGCCAGCAGCCAGATGGGGAACACCATATATTTT
CASSQMGNTIYF
>TRBJ2-7|TRBV28|.|.
TGTGCCAGCAGTCAAAGGGGGGGCGGACTCCTTTCCTACGAGCAGTACTTC
CASSQRGGGLLSYEQYF
>TRBJ2-5|TRBV7-2|.|TRBD2
TGTGCCAGCAGCCGCGTGGGGGGGATGTCGGAGACCCAGTACTTC
CASSRVGGMSETQYF
>TRBJ2-1|TRBV29-1|few|TRBD2
TGCAGCGTTGAAGGAGGAGGGCTAGCGGGAGGCAATGAGCAGTTCTTC
CSVEGGGLAGGNEQFF
>TRBJ2-5|TRBV13|once|.
TGTGCCAGCAGCTTACGTAGTATCCTTCAAGAGACCCAGTACTTC
CASSLRSILQETQYF
>TRBJ2-5|TRBV29-1|few|.
TGCAGCGTTCTCCCTTGGACAGAAGAGACCCAGTACTTC
CSVLPWTEETQYF
>TRBJ1-6|TRBV2|.|TRBD1
TGTGCCAGCGGGGGACAGATGGATTCACCCCTCCACTTT
CASGGQMDSPLHF
>TRBJ2-7|TRBV7-9|.|.
TGTGCCAGCACCCCTGACAGCAACTACGAGCAGTACTTC
CASTPDSNYEQYF
>TRBJ2-1|TRBV5-1|.|TRBD1
TGCGCCAGCAACCAACTCCGGGACAGGGGGCACAATGAGCAGTTCTTC
CASNQLRDRGHNEQFF
>TRBJ2-7|TRBV5-6|.|.
TGTGCCAGCAGCTCGGACTTGGACGAGCAGTACTTC
CASSSDLDEQYF
>TRBJ2-2|TRBV11-3|.|TRBD2
TGTGCCAGCAGCTTAAAGCGGGGGGGCACCGGGGAGCTGTTTTTT
CASSLKRGGTGELFF
>TRBJ2-5|TRBV4-2|.|.
TGTGCCAGCAGCCAGGATGACCAGGCCCAAGAGACCCAGTACTTC
CASSQDDQAQETQYF
>TRBJ2-7|TRBV12-3/TRBV12-4|few|.
TGTGCCAGCAGTTTCCCTACAGGGATCAACCACGAGCAGTACTTC
CASSFPTGINHEQYF
>TRBJ1-1|TRBV7-2|.|.
TGTGCCAGCAGCCCCCTTTTGGGGGCGAGGACTGAAGCTTTCTTT
CASSPLLGARTEAFF
>TRBJ2-7|TRBV7-2|.|TRBD2
TGTGCCAGCAGCTACGCGGCACTAGCGGCGGACCGCTCCTACGAGCAGTACTTC
CASSYAALAADRSYEQYF
>TRBJ2-1|TRBV7-3|few|.
TGTGCCAGCAGCTTAGCGGCAGGGTACGATGAGCAGTTCTTC
CASSLAAGYDEQFF
>TRBJ1-1|TRBV9|few|TRBD1
TGTGCCAGCAGCGCGGAGACAGGGGGCTTCACTGAAGCTTTCTTT
CASSAETGGFTEAFF
>TRBJ2-3|TRBV28|.|TRBD1
TGTGCCAGCTCCGGGACAGGCGAGGATACGCAGTATTTT
CASSGTGEDTQYF
>TRBJ1-2|TRBV20-1|.|TRBD1
TGCACCTACAGGGGGCAGTACTATGGCTACACCTTC
CTYRGQYYGYTF
>TRBJ2-7|TRBV12-3/TRBV12-4|.|TRBD2
TGTGCCAGCAGGAATAGCGGGACCCCCACCGAGCAGTACTTC
CASRNSGTPTEQYF
>TRBJ2-5|TRBV3-1|.|.
TGTGCCAGCAGCCAAGGGAGAGCGGGGGCAGGGGGTGAGACCCAGTACTTC
CASSQGRAGAGGETQYF
>TRBJ2-7|TRBV28|.|.
TGTGCCAGCAGTTTATTCTCCCTGGGCTCCTACGAGCAGTACTTC
CASSLFSLGSYEQYF
>TRBJ2-5|TRBV5-1|few|.
TGCGCCAGCAGCTTGGTGGTCGCAACAGGTAGCGCACAAGAGACCCAGTACTTC
CASSLVVATGSAQETQYF
>TRBJ1-1|TRBV15|few|.
TGTGCCACCAGCAGAGATCGGATGGGGGTCGGAATGAACACTGAAGCTTTCTTT
CATSRDRMGVGMNTEAFF
>TRBJ2-3|TRBV5-1|few|.
TGCGCCAGCAGCTTGGGAGGTCTAATCCGTTCAGATACGCAGTATTTT
CASSLGGLIRSDTQYF
>TRBJ2-7|TRBV4-3|.|.
TGCGCCAGCAGCCAAGGACAGCTATTACTATACTTTTTCTACGAGCAGTACTTC
CASSQGQLLLYFFYEQYF
>TRBJ1-2|TRBV2|.|TRBD1
TGTGCCAGCAGTGAAGGATCGGGACAGGGATTCTATGGCTACACCTTC
CASSEGSGQGFYGYTF
>TRBJ2-1|TRBV29-1|.|TRBD2
TGCAGCGTTGCACTCACGGGGGGATACAATGAGCAGTTCTTC
CSVALTGGYNEQFF
>TRBJ1-2|TRBV24-1|.|.
TGTGCCACCAGTGGTCTTCAGGGTAACTATGGCTACACCTTC
CATSGLQGNYGYTF
>TRBJ2-3|TRBV3-1|.|TRBD2
TGTGCCAGCAGCCATGGGTTCCCTAGCGGGACCAACACAGATACGCAGTATTTT
CASSHGFPSGTNTDTQYF
>TRBJ1-6|TRBV7-6|many|.
TGTGCCAGCAGCTTAGTTTCACCCCTCCACTTT
CASSLVSPLHF
>TRBJ2-6|TRBV5-1|.|.
TGCGCCAGCAGCCAGAGTTCGGGAGGGGCCAACGTCCTGACTTTC
CASSQSSGGANVLTF
>TRBJ1-1|TRBV5-6|.|TRBD1
TGTGCCAGCAGCCCCCGACAGGGAGAGGCCTCGAACACTGAAGCTTTCTTT
CASSPRQGEASNTEAFF
>TRBJ2-1|TRBV7-9|.|.
TGTGCCAGCAGCTTCATAGGCAGGGATGCCCTGGAGCAGTTCTTC
CASSFIGRDALEQFF
>TRBJ2-7|TRBV4-3|.|.
TGCGCCAGCAGCCAAGATCGGAGGACAGCGGGATACGAGCAGTACTTC
CASSQDRRTAGYEQYF
>TRBJ1-1|TRBV19|few|.
TGTGCCAGTAGTATTCGGACGGAACAGAACACTGAAGCTTTCTTT
CASSIRTEQNTEAFF